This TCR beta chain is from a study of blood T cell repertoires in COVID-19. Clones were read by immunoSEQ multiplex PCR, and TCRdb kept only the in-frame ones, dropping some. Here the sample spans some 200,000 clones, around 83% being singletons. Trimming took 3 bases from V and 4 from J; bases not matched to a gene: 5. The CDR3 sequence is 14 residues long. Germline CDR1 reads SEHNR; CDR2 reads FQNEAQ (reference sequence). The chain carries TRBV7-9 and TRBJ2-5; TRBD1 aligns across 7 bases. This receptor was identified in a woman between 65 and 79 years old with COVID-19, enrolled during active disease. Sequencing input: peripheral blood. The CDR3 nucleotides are TGTGCCAGCAGCTTCACAGGGGCGCGAGAGACCCAGTACTTC. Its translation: CASSFTGARETQYF.